This TCR beta chain was recovered during a study of early T cells in non-severe SARS-CoV-2 infection. Study background: Bulk RNA from unsorted whole blood was sequenced; chains were unpaired.

Findings and limits, study-wide: Matching with VDJdb favored anti-spike CD8 responses (missing private and CD4 specificities).

A few counts support this clonotype. Its target is unknown. Trimming stripped 8 bases from V and 6 bases from J, with 11 bases between. CDR1 SGHVS and CDR2 FQNEAQ come from the germline V gene. The CDR3 sequence is 13 residues long. Unique molecular identifiers tagged individual cDNA molecules. TCRdb re-called the 5' RACE reads with MiXCR, one entry per CDR3 protein. Among 35,000 to 45,000 distinct CDR3 sequences listed, less than 8% were seen once. Source: whole blood, taken at baseline. This receptor was taken from an adult who was a healthcare worker with PCR-confirmed SARS-CoV-2 infection or an uninfected control (not recorded which). The chain combines TRBV7-8 with TRBJ1-6; D unresolved. Written as DNA, the CDR3 is TGTGCCAGCGCGCGTAGCACTAATTCACCCCTCCACTTT. Its protein product is CASARSTNSPLHF. Looking up the rest from reference TRBV7-8 and TRBJ1-6 gives the full variable domain: GAGVSQSPRYKVAKRGQDVALRCDPISGHVSLFWYQQALGQGPEFLTYFQNEAQLDKSGLPSDRFFAERPEGSVSTLKIQRTQQEDSAVYLCASARSTNSPLHFGNGTRLTVT.